This T cell receptor beta chain stems from a study of T cell responses to AZD1222 COVID-19 vaccine. At the level of the study: Pooled samples include second doses given at about 4 or 12 weeks. Findings and caveats of the study: Clonal diversity was possibly underestimated, and white British individuals and females predominated among donors. Recipients of two AZD1222 doses showed rising Spike-specific TCR breadth and depth.

Only in-frame clones appear in the TCRdb table, and some are missing; sequencing was by immunoSEQ multiplex PCR. This table holds around 100,000 clones, around nine tenths found once. V was shortened by 0 bases and J by 6 bases, with 9 bases between the two germline ends. CDR3 length: 13 residues. Worth noting for this clone: Its specificity is unknown.

Sequenced material: peripheral blood, taken on day 0 of AZD1222 vaccination. This chain links TRBV12-3 or TRBV12-4 with TRBJ2-7; D not resolved. This clonotype originated in an adult in good health. The CDR3 sequence is CASSLADRTEQYF. The CDR3 nucleotides are TGTGCCAGCAGTTTAGCGGATAGGACCGAGCAGTACTTC.